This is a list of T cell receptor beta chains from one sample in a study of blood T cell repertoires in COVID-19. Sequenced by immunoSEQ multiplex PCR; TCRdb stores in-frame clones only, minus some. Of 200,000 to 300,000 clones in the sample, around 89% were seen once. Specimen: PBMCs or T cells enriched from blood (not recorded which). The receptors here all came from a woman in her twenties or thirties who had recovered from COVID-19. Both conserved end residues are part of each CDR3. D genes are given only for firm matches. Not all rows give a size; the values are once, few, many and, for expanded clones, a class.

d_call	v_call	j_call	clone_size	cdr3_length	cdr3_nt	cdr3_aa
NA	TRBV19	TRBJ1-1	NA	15	TGTGCCAGTAGAAGGGGATCAGGGGTGTTGGTCGAAGCTTTCTTT	CASRRGSGVLVEAFF
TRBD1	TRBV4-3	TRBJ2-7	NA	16	TGCGCCAGCAGCCACAAAGGACAGGGGAGAGGGTACGAGCAGTACTTC	CASSHKGQGRGYEQYF
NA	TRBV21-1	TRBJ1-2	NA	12	TGTGCCAGCAGGGCAACGGGGGATGGCTACACCTTC	CASRATGDGYTF
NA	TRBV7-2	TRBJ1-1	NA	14	TGTGCCAGCAGCTACACAGGGTTGAACACTGAAGCTTTCTTT	CASSYTGLNTEAFF
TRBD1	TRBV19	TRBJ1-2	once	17	TGTGCCAGTAGTGCCTCCGGGACAGAGTTAGCTAACTATGGCTACACCTTC	CASSASGTELANYGYTF
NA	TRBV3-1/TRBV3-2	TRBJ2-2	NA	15	TGTGCCAGCAGCCAACTACAGGCGAACACCGGGGAGCTGTTTTTT	CASSQLQANTGELFF
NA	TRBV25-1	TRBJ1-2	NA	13	TGTGCCAGCAGCAACCTAGAGGGCGGTGGCTACACCTTC	CASSNLEGGGYTF
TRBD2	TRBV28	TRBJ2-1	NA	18	TGTGCCAGCAGTTTAATAGTTGGGACTAGCGGGAGAGGAGGGGAGCAGTTCTTC	CASSLIVGTSGRGGEQFF
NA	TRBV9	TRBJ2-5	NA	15	TGTGCCAGCAATCGTTCTCCAACTGGGCCGGAGACCCAGTACTTC	CASNRSPTGPETQYF
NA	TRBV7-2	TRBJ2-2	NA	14	TGTGCCAGCAGGCTTGACACGAACACCGGGGAGCTGTTTTTT	CASRLDTNTGELFF
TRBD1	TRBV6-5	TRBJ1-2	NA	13	TGTGCCAGCACCCCGCGAGGGGGCCATGGCTACACCTTC	CASTPRGGHGYTF
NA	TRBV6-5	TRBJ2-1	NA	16	TGTGCCAGCAGTTATTTGAGCGAGTCCTTCTACAATGAGCAGTTCTTC	CASSYLSESFYNEQFF
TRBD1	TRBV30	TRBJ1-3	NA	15	TGTGCCTGGATGACAGGGACCTTCTCTGGAAACACCATATATTTT	CAWMTGTFSGNTIYF
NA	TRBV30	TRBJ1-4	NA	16	TGTGCCTGGAGTGGAACCACTAAAGAGCGAAATGAAAAACTGTTTTTT	CAWSGTTKERNEKLFF
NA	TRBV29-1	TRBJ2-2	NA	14	TGCAGCGTGTCGGACAGCTCGAACACCGGGGAGCTGTTTTTT	CSVSDSSNTGELFF
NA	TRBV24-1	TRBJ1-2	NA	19	TGTGCCACCAGTGATCGGTCCGTGGACAGACGAAGATTCGACTATGGCTACACCTTC	CATSDRSVDRRRFDYGYTF
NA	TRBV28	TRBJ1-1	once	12	TGTGCCAGCAGTCGAGTGATTACTGAAGCTTTCTTT	CASSRVITEAFF
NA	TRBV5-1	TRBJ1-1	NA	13	TGCGCCAGCAGATCGGACAGGAACACTGAAGCTTTCTTT	CASRSDRNTEAFF
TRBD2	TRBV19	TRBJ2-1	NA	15	TGTGCCAGTAGTCCCCTAGCGGGAGGGCCTTTGGAGCAGTTCTTC	CASSPLAGGPLEQFF
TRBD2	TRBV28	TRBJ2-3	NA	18	TGTGCCAGCAGTCCATCTATCGGACTAGCGGGAGGCCGAGATACGCAGTATTTT	CASSPSIGLAGGRDTQYF
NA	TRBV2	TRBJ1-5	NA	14	TGTGCCAGCGGGGCGGTGGGGTTCCATCAGCCCCAGCATTTT	CASGAVGFHQPQHF
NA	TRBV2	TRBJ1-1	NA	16	TGTGCCAGCAGTGAGGTTCCTGGACACCTGAACACTGAAGCTTTCTTT	CASSEVPGHLNTEAFF
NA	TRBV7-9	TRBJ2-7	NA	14	TGTGCCAGCAGCTTCGACAGGAGCTCCTACGAGCAGTACTTC	CASSFDRSSYEQYF
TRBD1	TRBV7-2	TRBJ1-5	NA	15	TGTGCCAGCAGCGGTGCGGCAGGGGGATCTCAGCCCCAGCATTTT	CASSGAAGGSQPQHF
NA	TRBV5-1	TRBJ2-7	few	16	TGCGCCAGCAGCTTGGGCCCACGGACAGAGACCTACGAGCAGTACTTC	CASSLGPRTETYEQYF
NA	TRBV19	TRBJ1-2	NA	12	TGTGCCAGTAGTACCGAGGGATCCGGCTACACCTTC	CASSTEGSGYTF
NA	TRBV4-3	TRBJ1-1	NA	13	TGCGCCAGCAGCCCCCCCTCAGGGGTCCCAGCTTTCTTT	CASSPPSGVPAFF
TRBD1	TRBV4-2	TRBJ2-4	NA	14	TGTGCCAGCAGCCCTAGACAGGGCGCGGACATTCAGTACTTC	CASSPRQGADIQYF
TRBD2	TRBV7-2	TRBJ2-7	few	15	TGTGCCAGCAGCTTATCCCGCGGGAGGGTCCACGAGCAGTACTTC	CASSLSRGRVHEQYF
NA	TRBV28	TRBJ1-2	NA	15	TGTGCCAGCAGTTTACGGCAGGGCACTAACTATGGCTACACCTTC	CASSLRQGTNYGYTF
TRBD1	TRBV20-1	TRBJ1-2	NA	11	TGCAGTGCTAGGGACAGGGACGGCTACACCTTC	CSARDRDGYTF
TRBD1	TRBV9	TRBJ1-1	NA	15	TGTGCCAGCAGCCCAGGGGGCGAGGTGCGTACTGAAGCTTTCTTT	CASSPGGEVRTEAFF
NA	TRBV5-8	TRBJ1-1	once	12	TGTGCCAGCAGCCCCCGGACAGCAGAAGCTTTCTTT	CASSPRTAEAFF
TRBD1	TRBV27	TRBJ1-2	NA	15	TGTGCCAGCAGTATAACAGGGGTTAAGGTGGATGGCTACACCTTC	CASSITGVKVDGYTF
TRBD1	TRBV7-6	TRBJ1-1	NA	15	TGTGCCAGCAGCTTAGATGACAGGGTGAACACTGAAGCTTTCTTT	CASSLDDRVNTEAFF
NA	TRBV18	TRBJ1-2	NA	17	TGTGCCAGCTCCTCCCGGCGGGACGGCCAATCGAACTATGGCTACACCTTC	CASSSRRDGQSNYGYTF
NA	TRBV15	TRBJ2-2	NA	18	TGTGCCACCAGCAGAGAGGCCGTCACCGGGTCGAACACCGGGGAGCTGTTTTTT	CATSREAVTGSNTGELFF
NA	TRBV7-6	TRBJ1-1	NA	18	TGTGCCAGCAGCTTAGAAGGGGGGGGCCACCCGATGAACACTGAAGCTTTCTTT	CASSLEGGGHPMNTEAFF
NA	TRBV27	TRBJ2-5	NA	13	TGTGCCAGCAGAAACAGGGTTCAAGAGACCCAGTACTTC	CASRNRVQETQYF
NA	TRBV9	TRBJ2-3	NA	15	TGTGCCAGCAGCGTAGGACAGAGAAGCACAGATACGCAGTATTTT	CASSVGQRSTDTQYF
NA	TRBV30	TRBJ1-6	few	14	TGTGCCTGGAGTGTAGAGACAGCCAATTCACCCCTCCACTTT	CAWSVETANSPLHF
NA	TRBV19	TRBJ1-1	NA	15	TGTGCCAGTAGTATAGCCCTTACAGTGAACACTGAAGCTTTCTTT	CASSIALTVNTEAFF
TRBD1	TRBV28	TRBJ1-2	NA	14	TGTGCCAGCAGTTTATACAGGGGCGGGGTTGGCTACACCTTC	CASSLYRGGVGYTF
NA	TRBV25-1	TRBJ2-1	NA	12	TGTGCCAGCAGCCCAGCGGTTAATGAGCAGTTCTTC	CASSPAVNEQFF
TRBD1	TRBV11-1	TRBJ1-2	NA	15	TGTGCCAGCAGCTCCCCGGGACAGGGTAACTATGGCTACACCTTC	CASSSPGQGNYGYTF